This T cell receptor (beta chain) was sequenced for a study of blood T cells in healthy people across ages. Study-level background: Template switching caught about one barcoded beta molecule for each two T cells. Regarding the study as a whole: Significant beta diversity loss was already apparent by age roughly 38, declining roughly linearly. Estimates based on one million T cells were treated as lower bounds.

There are 13 residues in the CDR3. Germline values: CDR1 ENHRY, CDR2 SYGVKD. Trimming removed 10 bases from V and 4 bases from J; junction bases left unmatched: 8. This clonotype was picked up a small number of times. Its antigen is undetermined. With a J-beta primer mix and a sample-barcoded 5' primer, a second PCR ran about 6 to 11 cycles. TCRdb independently ran MiXCR on the 5' RACE reads; one entry per CDR3 protein. The table has approximately 730,000 distinct CDR3 sequences, 35% to 45% seen once; the top ten hold around a fifth. The source of this sequence is a woman aged 55-70 years in good health. This chain links TRBV10-3 with TRBJ2-5, with 8 nucleotides matching TRBD1. The specimen sequenced was blood. The CDR3 loop reads CATTGGEGETQYF. The CDR3 region has the DNA TGTGCCACCACAGGGGGTGAGGGAGAGACCCAGTACTTC.